Given below is one T cell receptor (beta chain) in context. Antigen unknown. The data stem from a study of T cells in Graves' hyperthyroidism and ophthalmopathy. Overall study results and limits: Ophthalmopathy was predicted by the model a median of 6.5 months ahead of onset. The blood repertoire included most of the expanded thyroid clonotypes above 0.001.

The PBMCs were taken from less than 11 ml of fresh peripheral blood. Trimming stripped 0 bases from V and 3 bases from J, with 9 bases between. The germline CDR1 and CDR2 sequences are SQVTM and ANQGSEA. CDR3 length equals 14 residues. RNA transcripts served as the template for amplifying TCR beta CDR3 regions. With the HTBI primer set, the TCR CDR3 went through a first round of RT-PCR. Each CDR3 protein gets one entry after TCRdb re-called the multiplex PCR reads with MiXCR. The table has some 690,000 distinct CDR3 sequences, roughly 17% seen once. The sequenced sample was blood. This sequence originates from a man aged 45-60 years with Graves' hyperthyroidism. The chain is built from TRBV29-1 and TRBJ2-4; no firm D call. CDR3 bases: TGCAGCGTTGAAGAACCCCTGAGCAAAAACATTCAGTACTTC. Its protein is CSVEEPLSKNIQYF. Full variable domain (remainder filled in from reference TRBV29-1 and TRBJ2-4): SAVISQKPSRDICQRGTSLTIQCQVDSQVTMMFWYRQQPGQSLTLIATANQGSEATYESGFVIDKFPISRPNLTFSTLTVSNMSPEDSSIYLCSVEEPLSKNIQYFGAGTRLSVL.